The rows below give T cell receptor beta chains drawn from one sample of a study of cytomegalovirus exposure and HLA in healthy donors. Some clones are missing from TCRdb's copy, which holds only in-frame ones; the method was immunoSEQ multiplex PCR. The sample yields about 130,000 clones, about nine tenths seen once. The specimen was PBMCs. The receptors were sampled from a woman under 30 in good health and CMV-seronegative. Each CDR3 is given with its conserved first and last residue. Fields, in order: V gene, J gene, clone size, CDR3 protein. A row's size may be missing; if present it is once, few, many or a size class.

TRBV11-2	TRBJ2-3	.	CASSLEAGMIDTQYF
TRBV19	TRBJ2-5	.	CASSLGGTQYF
TRBV6-1	TRBJ2-5	.	CASSEGVWGGQYF
TRBV7-8	TRBJ2-2	once	CASSWSARNTGELFF
TRBV6-1	TRBJ2-5	.	CASSEAAGVGETQYF
TRBV29-1	TRBJ1-2	.	CSVAQGSSYGYTF
TRBV18	TRBJ2-5	once	CASSPPSLEKTQYF
TRBV5-1	TRBJ1-2	.	CASSLAGDRLGNNGYTF
TRBV18	TRBJ1-1	.	CASSPRQGAGTEAFF
TRBV6-5	TRBJ1-2	.	CASYTGIVGGYTF
TRBV2	TRBJ2-3	.	CASSVRLAEITDTQYF
TRBV2	TRBJ2-1	.	CASRGGYNEQFF
TRBV10-2	TRBJ2-7	.	CASRIRDSYEQYF
TRBV6-6	TRBJ1-2	once	CASTETDNYGYTF
TRBV11-2	TRBJ2-1	.	CASSYLRRSGSYNEQFF
TRBV28	TRBJ2-1	.	CASSPLVNEQFF
TRBV7-9	TRBJ2-1	.	CASSQLGGSYNEQFF
TRBV5-6	TRBJ2-5	.	CASSYRTSGDETQYF
TRBV27	TRBJ2-7	.	CASSFATSGKPYEQYF
TRBV2	TRBJ1-2	.	CASSELGGVNNYGYTF
TRBV5-4	TRBJ1-2	.	CASSNLDKNYGYTF
TRBV29-1	TRBJ1-1	.	CSVETVKKGTEAFF
TRBV7-3	TRBJ2-2	.	CASSLTPTPDSGGTGELFF
TRBV11-3	TRBJ2-7	few	CASSLEKDSGYEQYF
TRBV19	TRBJ2-1	.	CASSQGRGNEQFF
TRBV7-2	TRBJ2-7	.	CASGAGGAEQYF
TRBV6-1	TRBJ2-7	.	CGSRDRASYEQYF
TRBV1	TRBJ2-2	.	CTSSQHYRGPRTVRGELFF
TRBV2	TRBJ1-2	.	CATGQGNYGYTF
TRBV9	TRBJ2-7	.	CASSVDGKDYEQYF
TRBV15	TRBJ1-1	once	CATSKKGTEAFF
TRBV18	TRBJ1-4	.	CASSPGQGSEKLFF
TRBV11-2	TRBJ2-1	.	CASSLSLAGVREQFF
TRBV5-1	TRBJ2-7	.	CASTLVGTGQPEQYF
TRBV6-1	TRBJ2-7	.	CASMGQNAYEQYF
TRBV14	TRBJ2-5	.	CASSQGGQAQETQYF
TRBV9	TRBJ2-3	once	CASSVGGGAGSDTQYF
TRBV10-1	TRBJ2-3	.	CASSDGTSGMGDTQYF
TRBV7-2	TRBJ1-1	.	CASSSHRAGASTEAFF